The clone carrying this T cell receptor beta chain was seen just once. Its antigen is currently unknown. This specimen comes from a study of T cell responses to AZD1222 COVID-19 vaccine. Study at large: Second-dose groups at about 4 or about 12 weeks were pooled. General study findings and limits: Possibly, clonal diversity was underestimated; donors were largely white British and included more females. Unmutated variant regions are reportedly the target of nearly half of TCRs that are spike-specific.

The CDR3 is made up of 17 amino acids. Germline-derived CDR1 and CDR2 are MGHRA and YSYEKL. V was shortened by 0 bases and J by 8 bases, with 19 bases between the two germline ends. Repertoires were generated with immunoSEQ multiplex PCR, while TCRdb's copy carries only in-frame clones and drops some. The table records 110,000 or so clones, approximately 90% of them present only once. This chain uses TRBV4-1 with TRBJ1-4; the D gene is possibly TRBD1 (6 bases). The source material was peripheral blood, sampled on day 0 of AZD1222 vaccination. This clonotype was sampled from an adult in good health. Written as DNA, the CDR3 is TGCGCCAGCAGCCAAGAAGGGAGGGGAACAGGGAACGAAAAACTGTTTTTT. Encoded protein: CASSQEGRGTGNEKLFF.